This paragraph covers one T cell receptor beta chain sequence. The antigen is unknown. V was pared by 3 bases and J by 2 bases, with 16 bases between. The CDR3 totals 16 residues. Germline CDR1 is SGHVS and CDR2 is FNYEAQ. PCR primers comprised 60 Vbeta and 13 Jbeta primers. Profiling relied on immunoSEQ multiplex PCR, and the TCRdb table lists in-frame clones only, not all of them. The sample has about 150,000 clones; just under 70% are singletons. This sample was included in a study of cytomegalovirus exposure and HLA in healthy donors. Study results and limitations: Most subjects' HLA-A and HLA-B alleles were reportedly predicted from TCR beta sequences. Analysis performed later found around 15,000 TCR beta sequences associated with HLA alleles at 0.05 false discovery rate.

Regarding donors, all were healthy bone marrow donors. Donors likely had unrecorded immune exposures despite being nominally healthy when sampled. The sequence was obtained from a man aged 55 to 70 in good health and CMV-seronegative. The chain combines TRBV7-6 with TRBJ2-5, with a weak D call TRBD1 (5 bases). Sequencing was carried out using PBMCs. CDR3 nucleotides: TGTGCCAGCAGCTTGAGTGGGGCGACAGTACAAGAGACCCAGTACTTC. This codes for CASSLSGATVQETQYF.